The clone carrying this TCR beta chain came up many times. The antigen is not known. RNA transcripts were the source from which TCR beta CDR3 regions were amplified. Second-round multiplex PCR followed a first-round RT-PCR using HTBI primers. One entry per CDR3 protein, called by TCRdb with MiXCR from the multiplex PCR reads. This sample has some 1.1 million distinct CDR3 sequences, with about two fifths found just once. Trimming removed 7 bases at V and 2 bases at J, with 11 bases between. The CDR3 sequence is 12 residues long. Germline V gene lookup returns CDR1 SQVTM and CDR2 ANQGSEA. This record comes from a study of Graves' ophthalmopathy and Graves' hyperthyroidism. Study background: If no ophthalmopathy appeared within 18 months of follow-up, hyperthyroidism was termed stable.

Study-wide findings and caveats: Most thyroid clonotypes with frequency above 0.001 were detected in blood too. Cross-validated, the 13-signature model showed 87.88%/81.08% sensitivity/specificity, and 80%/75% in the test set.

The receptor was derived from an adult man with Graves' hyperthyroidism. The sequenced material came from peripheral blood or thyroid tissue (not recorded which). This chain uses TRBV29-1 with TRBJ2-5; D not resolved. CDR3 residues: CSARVLQETQYF. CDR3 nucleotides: TGCAGCGCTCGGGTGCTACAAGAGACCCAGTACTTC.